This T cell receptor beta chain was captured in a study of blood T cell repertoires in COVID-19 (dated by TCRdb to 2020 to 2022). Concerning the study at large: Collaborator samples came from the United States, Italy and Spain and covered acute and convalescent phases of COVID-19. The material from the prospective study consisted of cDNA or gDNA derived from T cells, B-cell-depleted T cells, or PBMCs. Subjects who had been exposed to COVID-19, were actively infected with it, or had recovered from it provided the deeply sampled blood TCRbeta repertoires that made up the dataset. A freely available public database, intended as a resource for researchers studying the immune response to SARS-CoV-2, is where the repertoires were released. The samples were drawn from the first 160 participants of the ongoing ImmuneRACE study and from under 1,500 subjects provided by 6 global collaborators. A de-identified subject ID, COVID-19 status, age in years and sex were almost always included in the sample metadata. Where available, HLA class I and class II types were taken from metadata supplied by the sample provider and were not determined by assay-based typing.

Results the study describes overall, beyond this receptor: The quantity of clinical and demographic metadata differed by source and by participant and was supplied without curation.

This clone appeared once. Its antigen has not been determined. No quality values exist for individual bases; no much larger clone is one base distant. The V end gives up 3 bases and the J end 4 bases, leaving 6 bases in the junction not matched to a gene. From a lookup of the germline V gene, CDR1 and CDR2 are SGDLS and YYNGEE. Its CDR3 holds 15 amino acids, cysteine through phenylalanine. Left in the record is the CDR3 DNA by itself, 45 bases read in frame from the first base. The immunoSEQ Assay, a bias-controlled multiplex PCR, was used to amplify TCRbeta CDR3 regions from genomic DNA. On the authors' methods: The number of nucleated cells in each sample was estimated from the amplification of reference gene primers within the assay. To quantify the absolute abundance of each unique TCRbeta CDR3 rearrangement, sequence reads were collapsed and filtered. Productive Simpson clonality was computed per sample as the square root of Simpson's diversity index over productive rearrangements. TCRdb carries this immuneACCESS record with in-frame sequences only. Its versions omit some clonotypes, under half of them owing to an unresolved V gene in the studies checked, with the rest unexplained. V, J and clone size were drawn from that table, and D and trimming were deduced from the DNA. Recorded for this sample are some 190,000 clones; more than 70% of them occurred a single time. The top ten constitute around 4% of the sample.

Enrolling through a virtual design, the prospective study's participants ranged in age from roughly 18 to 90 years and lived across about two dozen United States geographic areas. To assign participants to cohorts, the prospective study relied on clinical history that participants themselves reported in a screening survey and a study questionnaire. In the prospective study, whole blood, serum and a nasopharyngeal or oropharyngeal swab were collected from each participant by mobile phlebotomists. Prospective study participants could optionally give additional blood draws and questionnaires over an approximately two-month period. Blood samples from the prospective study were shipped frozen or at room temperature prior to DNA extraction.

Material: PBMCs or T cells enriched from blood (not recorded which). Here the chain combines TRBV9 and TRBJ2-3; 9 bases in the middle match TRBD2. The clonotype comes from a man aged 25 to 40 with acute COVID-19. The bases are TGTGCCAGCAGCGCATATAGCGGGGGTGCAGATACGCAGTATTTT. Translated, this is CASSAYSGGADTQYF.